The 10 T cell receptor beta chains reported below all come from one sample, sequenced in a study of cytomegalovirus exposure and HLA in healthy donors. The PCR contained 60 Vbeta and 13 Jbeta primers. Sequencing used immunoSEQ multiplex PCR; TCRdb keeps in-frame clones, though not all of them. The profile shows fewer than 250,000 clones, around 83% of them singletons. The sequencing sample was made of PBMCs. The receptor source for this set is a woman between 50 and 59 years old in good health and CMV-seropositive.

This chain uses TRBV5-1 with TRBJ2-3; 10 nucleotides match TRBD2. V gave up 5 bases and J gave up 0 bases; unmatched junction bases: 6. CDR1 SGHRS and CDR2 YFSETQ come from the germline V gene. The CDR3 has 16 amino acids. CDR3 sequence reads: CASSLGLAASTDTQYF. The CDR3 DNA sequence: TGCGCCAGCAGTTTAGGACTAGCGGCAAGCACAGATACGCAGTATTTT. Using reference TRBV5-1 and TRBJ2-3 for the parts outside the CDR3, the full variable domain is KAGVTQTPRYLIKTRGQQVTLSCSPISGHRSVSWYQQTPGQGLQFLFEYFSETQRNKGNFPGRFSGRQFSNSRSEMNVSTLELGDSALYLCASSLGLAASTDTQYFGPGTRLTVL.

This chain uses TRBV5-6 with TRBJ1-2; D is possibly TRBD1 (6 bases). The CDR3 covers 15 residues. CDR1 is SGHDT, CDR2 YYEEEE, per germline. Deletions cut 6 bases from V and 1 base from J, with 16 bases between. In nucleotides, the CDR3 is TGTGCCAGCACGAAACAGGGTTTCGTTAACTATGGCTACACCTTC. Its translation: CASTKQGFVNYGYTF.

The V gene is TRBV9, the J gene TRBJ2-5; 9 bases match TRBD1. The CDR3 is 16 residues long. J lost 2 bases, V lost 4 bases, and 9 bases had no gene match. Germline CDR1 is SGDLS and CDR2 is YYNGEE. The CDR3 DNA reads as TGTGCCAGCAGCACCAGACAGGGGGGTGGACAAGAGACCCAGTACTTC. This translates into CASSTRQGGGQETQYF.

This clone has just one count. DNA of the CDR3: TGTGCCAGTAGTATCCCCGAGGTTAACACCGGGGAGCTGTTTTTT. It encodes CASSIPEVNTGELFF. This chain links TRBV19 with TRBJ2-2; unclear D gene. The CDR3 extends over 15 amino acids. Germline values: CDR1 LNHDA, CDR2 SQIVND (reference sequence). Trimming stripped 3 bases from V and 2 bases from J, with 10 bases between.

The V call is TRBV19, the J call TRBJ1-6; D may be TRBD1 (5 bases). The germline CDR1 and CDR2 sequences are LNHDA and SQIVND (reference sequence). V gave up 7 bases and J gave up 7 bases, with 20 bases separating them. The CDR3 spans 16 residues. The CDR3 coding sequence is TGTGCCAGTACGGGGGGTAGGGGACGGCGGAATTCACCCCTCCACTTT. Protein sequence: CASTGGRGRRNSPLHF.

V is TRBV15 and J is TRBJ2-7, with TRBD1 identical over 8 bases. This CDR3 contains 15 residues. V dropped 5 bases and J dropped 2; count of bases not matched to a gene: 8. The germline V gene has CDR1 LNHNV and CDR2 YYDKDF (reference sequence). The CDR3 reads CATSPRTGQTYEQYF. CDR3 nucleotides: TGTGCCACCAGCCCTAGGACAGGGCAAACCTACGAGCAGTACTTC.

CDR3 DNA: TGTGCCAGCAGCGTAGATGGCAGCACAGATACGCAGTATTTT. Translation: CASSVDGSTDTQYF. V and J are TRBV9 and TRBJ2-3; D is unresolved. Deletions cut 0 bases from V and 0 bases from J, with 5 bases between. Germline CDR1 is SGDLS and CDR2 is YYNGEE. This CDR3 contains 14 residues. The full variable domain, rest sourced from reference TRBV9 and TRBJ2-3, is DSGVTQTPKHLITATGQRVTLRCSPRSGDLSVYWYQQSLDQGLQFLIQYYNGEERAKGNILERFSAQQFPDLHSELNLSSLELGDSALYFCASSVDGSTDTQYFGPGTRLTVL.

The chain employs TRBV5-1 and TRBJ1-1; 7 bases match TRBD1. This CDR3 region has 14 residues. After removal of 7 bases from V and 1 base from J, the junction contained 7 bases not matched to a gene. Germline V CDR1 and CDR2: SGHRS, YFSETQ. The CDR3 reads CASFGGGANTEAFF. CDR3 nucleotides: TGCGCCAGCTTCGGAGGGGGCGCGAACACTGAAGCTTTCTTT.

The chain employs TRBV4-1 and TRBJ2-5; D is possibly TRBD1 (5 bases). The CDR3 is 15 residues long. The germline V and J ends were trimmed by 0 bases and 7 bases, with 15 bases remaining between them. Germline CDR1 MGHRA, CDR2 YSYEKL. The CDR3 DNA sequence: TGCGCCAGCAGCCAAGATAAGGGGCTACCTGGGACCCAGTACTTC. It is translated as CASSQDKGLPGTQYF.

The chain employs TRBV4-2 and TRBJ2-1; D perhaps matches TRBD2 (7 bases). Germline-derived CDR1 and CDR2 are LGHNA and YNFKEQ. The CDR3 totals 14 residues. The V and J ends lost 0 bases and 15 bases respectively, with 18 bases between them. CDR3 DNA: TGTGCCAGCAGCCAAGATGCGAGGGGGGGCTTGGGGTTCTTC. It translates to CASSQDARGGLGFF.